These 29 T cell receptor beta chains were all obtained from the same sample, sequenced in a study of Graves' ophthalmopathy and Graves' hyperthyroidism. RNA transcripts were the source from which TCR beta CDR3 regions were amplified. The library came from an HTBI-primed first-round RT-PCR and a second-round multiplex PCR. Each CDR3 protein gets one entry after TCRdb re-called the multiplex PCR reads with MiXCR. The repertoire has about 1.2 million distinct CDR3 sequences, about two fifths of them found once; the top ten carry approximately 12%. The sample consisted of peripheral blood or thyroid tissue (not recorded which). Every receptor here comes from an adult man with Graves' hyperthyroidism.

For this clonotype: Sequence at one end of the junction differs from germline and may be a read error. This sequence joins TRBV24-1 and TRBJ1-5; a possible D gene is TRBD1 (5 bases). Looked up from germline, CDR1 is KGHDR and CDR2 is SFDVKD. The CDR3 is 12 amino acids. The CDR3 sequence is CATSAPGTGVYF. The CDR3 bases are TGTGCCACCAGTGCCCCCGGGACTGGGGTGTATTTT.

This clonotype has a single count. This sequence joins TRBV7-2 and TRBJ2-7, with D tentatively TRBD2 (5 bases). V was shortened by 1 base and J by 5 bases, with 12 bases between the two germline ends. The CDR3 loop spans 14 amino acids. Germline values: CDR1 SGHTA, CDR2 FQGNSA. The CDR3 coding sequence is TGTGCCAGCAGCTTAGGGGTGCGGGTGGACGAGCAGTACTTC. This sequence encodes CASSLGVRVDEQYF. The full variable domain, its missing parts supplied by reference TRBV7-2 and TRBJ2-7, is GAGVSQSPSNKVTEKGKDVELRCDPISGHTALYWYRQSLGQGLEFLIYFQGNSAPDKSGLPSDRFSAERTGGSVSTLTIQRTQQEDSAVYLCASSLGVRVDEQYFGPGTRLTVT.

This clonotype was detected only a few times. A junction end diverges from the germline sequence, so it may reflect a read error. This chain uses TRBV29-1 with TRBJ2-2; TRBD2 matches at 8 bases. This CDR3 is built from 11 residues. Germline V gene sequence: CDR1 SQVTM, CDR2 ANQGSEA. The CDR3 loop is CIAGSAGELFF. The CDR3 coding sequence is TGTATAGCGGGATCGGCCGGGGAGCTGTTTTTT.

V is TRBV7-9 and J is TRBJ2-7; D may match TRBD1 or TRBD2 (5 bases each). The CDR3 length is 16 residues. V was shortened by 1 base and J by 4 bases, with 17 bases between the two germline ends. Per germline, CDR1 SEHNR and CDR2 FQNEAQ (reference sequence). CDR3 residues: CASSLVPPGRKYEQYF. Here the CDR3 DNA reads TGTGCCAGCAGCTTAGTCCCTCCGGGACGGAAATACGAGCAGTACTTC.

The chain is built from TRBV9 and TRBJ1-2; D is perhaps TRBD1 (5 bases). The CDR3 totals 17 residues. Trimming cost V 0 bases and J 1 base, with 16 bases left between them. CDR1 is SGDLS and CDR2 is YYNGEE in the germline V gene. The DNA for the CDR3 is TGTGCCAGCAGCGTAGCCCTTGGAGGGGAGAATAACTATGGCTACACCTTC. Protein: CASSVALGGENNYGYTF.

This chain joins TRBV7-9 and TRBJ1-6; 8 bases match TRBD1. Germline lookup yields CDR1 SEHNR and CDR2 FQNEAQ (reference sequence). J was trimmed by 10 bases and V by 8 bases; bases with no gene match: 7. The CDR3 is 13 residues long. CDR3 in DNA: TGTGCCAGCTCGACAGGGGCCGGATCACCCCTCCACTTT. Translated, it gives CASSTGAGSPLHF.

This clonotype was found many times. This chain links TRBV7-8 with TRBJ2-2; 9 bases align to TRBD1. V was clipped by 5 bases and J by 6 bases; unmatched bases: 4. The germline V gene encodes CDR1 SGHVS and CDR2 FQNEAQ. The CDR3 is 14 residues long. The CDR3 nucleotides read TGTGCCAGCAGCCGGGACAGGGTGGCCGGGGAGCTGTTTTTT. Protein product: CASSRDRVAGELFF.

This clonotype has only one observation. A much larger clone lies one base from this, so it may be a read error. The rearrangement uses TRBV2 and TRBJ2-2, with 8 bases aligning to TRBD1. This CDR3 has 13 residues. Germline V gene lookup returns CDR1 SNHLY and CDR2 FYNNEI. Trimming at V came to 10 bases and at J to 6 bases, leaving 7 bases not matched to a gene. The CDR3 spells CATGQGYAGELFF. The CDR3 DNA is TGTGCCACTGGACAGGGTTACGCCGGGGAGCTGTTTTTT.

CDR3 bases: TGCGCCAGCAGCCATCCGGGACAGGGTATCCACGAGCAGTACTTC. This sequence encodes CASSHPGQGIHEQYF. The chain recombines TRBV4-1 with TRBJ2-7; 9 nucleotides match TRBD1. Germline CDR1 MGHRA, CDR2 YSYEKL. The CDR3 is 15 amino acids. With V trimmed by 3 bases and J by 5 bases, 8 bases remained unmatched.

This clonotype came up many times. V is TRBV6-5 and J is TRBJ1-2; TRBD1 aligns across 7 bases. In germline, CDR1 is MNHEY, CDR2 SVGAGI. V lost 7 bases and J lost 3; bases outside the gene matches: 14. The CDR3 runs 16 residues. CDR3 coding DNA: TGTGCCAGCAACCCAAGATCGGGACAGCGTTACTATGGCTACACCTTC. Its translation is CASNPRSGQRYYGYTF.

The chain links TRBV7-2 to TRBJ1-5; D is undetermined. CDR1 and CDR2 (germline): SGHTA, FQGNSA. V lost 0 bases, J lost 7 bases, and 10 bases lay in between. This CDR3 has 14 residues. This chain's CDR3 is CASSLAGPGQPQHF. In nucleotides, the CDR3 is TGTGCCAGCAGCTTAGCCGGACCGGGGCAGCCCCAGCATTTT.

This clonotype occurred many times. The chain carries TRBV7-2 and TRBJ1-1; D is perhaps TRBD1 (6 bases). The germline V gene encodes CDR1 SGHTA and CDR2 FQGNSA. CDR3 size: 14 residues. Deletions cut 8 bases from V and 6 bases from J, with 19 bases between. The CDR3 reads CASGLGAGVPEAFF. The CDR3 bases are TGTGCCAGCGGACTGGGGGCCGGGGTCCCTGAAGCTTTCTTT.

V and J are TRBV4-1 and TRBJ2-7; D tentatively reads TRBD1 or TRBD2 (6 bases each). CDR1 is MGHRA and CDR2 is YSYEKL in the germline V gene. This CDR3 region has 14 residues. Trimming left V 5 bases short and J 0 bases short, with 11 bases between. Here the CDR3 DNA reads TGCGCCAGCAGCGCCCCGGGGGCCTCCTACGAGCAGTACTTC. Its translation: CASSAPGASYEQYF.

The genes are TRBV20-1 and TRBJ1-2; D is undetermined. V was shortened by 3 bases and J by 4 bases, with 15 bases between the two germline ends. Germline-derived CDR1 and CDR2 are DFQATT and SNEGSKA (reference sequence). The CDR3 loop spans 14 amino acids. CDR3 sequence reads: CSASPGIGGYGYTF. DNA of the CDR3: TGCAGTGCTAGCCCAGGTATTGGAGGCTATGGCTACACCTTC.

The rearrangement uses TRBV9 and TRBJ1-1; TRBD1 agrees at 9 bases. This CDR3 region has 18 residues. The ends lost 1 base at V and 3 bases at J; junction bases unmatched: 13. The germline V gene encodes CDR1 SGDLS and CDR2 YYNGEE. CDR3 loop: CASSVLGQGSLEYTEAFF. The CDR3 region has the DNA TGTGCCAGCAGCGTACTAGGACAGGGGTCTCTGGAGTACACTGAAGCTTTCTTT. Filled out from reference TRBV9 and TRBJ1-1, the complete variable domain reads DSGVTQTPKHLITATGQRVTLRCSPRSGDLSVYWYQQSLDQGLQFLIQYYNGEERAKGNILERFSAQQFPDLHSELNLSSLELGDSALYFCASSVLGQGSLEYTEAFFGQGTRLTVV.

With respect to this clonotype: A far larger clone differs by one base, so this is likely a read error. The rearrangement joins TRBV7-2 to TRBJ2-7; 8 positions agree with TRBD2. The CDR3 loop spans 13 amino acids. The germline CDR1 and CDR2 sequences are SGHTA and FQGNSA. The ends lost 9 bases at V and 3 bases at J; junction bases unmatched: 7. The CDR3 loop reads CARSPGRGYEQYF. CDR3 in DNA: TGTGCCAGGAGCCCCGGGAGGGGCTACGAGCAGTACTTC.

This clonotype was observed a single time. This may be a read error, as it is one base from a much larger clone. The chain links TRBV7-9 to TRBJ1-5; the D is unclear. CDR1 SEHNR and CDR2 FQNEAQ come from the germline V gene (reference sequence). Between the trimmed V and J ends, which lost 4 bases and 3 bases, there was a span of 10 bases. The CDR3 is 14 amino acids. The CDR3 here is CASSSDLFNQPQHF. The CDR3 DNA reads as TGTGCCAGCAGCTCAGATTTGTTCAATCAGCCCCAGCATTTT.

The chain couples TRBV7-8 to TRBJ1-1; D not certain. Trimming stripped 7 bases from V and 2 bases from J, with 20 bases between. Per the germline V gene, CDR1 is SGHVS and CDR2 is FQNEAQ. The CDR3 covers 16 residues. The CDR3: CASIEGSSYINTEAFF. CDR3 bases: TGTGCCAGCATCGAGGGAAGCTCCTATATTAACACTGAAGCTTTCTTT. Combining the CDR3 with reference TRBV7-8 and TRBJ1-1 gives the whole variable domain GAGVSQSPRYKVAKRGQDVALRCDPISGHVSLFWYQQALGQGPEFLTYFQNEAQLDKSGLPSDRFFAERPEGSVSTLKIQRTQQEDSAVYLCASIEGSSYINTEAFFGQGTRLTVV.

The gene calls are TRBV29-1 and TRBJ1-1; tentative D call: TRBD1 (5 bases). Germline loops: CDR1 SQVTM, CDR2 ANQGSEA. V was shortened by 3 bases and J by 1 base, with 12 bases between the two germline ends. The CDR3 totals 14 residues. The CDR3 DNA is TGCAGCGTTGACGGCAGAGACAGGAACACTGAAGCTTTCTTT. Encoded protein: CSVDGRDRNTEAFF.

This clonotype has just one count. The chain is built from TRBV10-2 and TRBJ2-7; TRBD2 agrees at 9 bases. Germline V CDR1 and CDR2: WSHSY, SAAADI. The CDR3 is made up of 14 amino acids. The V gene end was trimmed by 2 bases and the J gene end by 6 bases; junction bases not matched to a gene: 5. CDR3 amino acids: CASSEESGRFEQYF. The DNA for the CDR3 is TGCGCCAGCAGTGAGGAGAGCGGGAGGTTCGAGCAGTACTTC.

As regards this clonotype: A read error may account for a junction end that differs from germline. The CDR3, as DNA: TGTGCCAGCAGCTCCCACCGGGACTCCCACGAGCAGTACTTC. Protein: CASSSHRDSHEQYF. The rearrangement joins TRBV11-2 to TRBJ2-7; D might be TRBD2 (6 bases). Germline V lookup: CDR1 SGHAT, CDR2 FQNNGV. The CDR3 is 14 amino acids.

The genes are TRBV10-3 and TRBJ2-5; the match to TRBD2 covers 9 bases. Looked up from germline, CDR1 is ENHRY and CDR2 is SYGVKD. Trimming took 6 bases from V and 5 from J; bases not matched to a gene: 10. The CDR3 runs 15 residues. The CDR3 nucleotides read TGTGCCATCAGCCGGACTAGCGACCCTCGGGAGACCCAGTACTTC. It translates to CAISRTSDPRETQYF.

This clonotype was counted at least ten times. The chain uses TRBV7-8 and TRBJ2-5, with a tentative D call TRBD2 (5 bases). The CDR3 runs to 15 residues. The V gene's germline CDR1 is SGHVS and CDR2 FQNEAQ. Trimming removed 4 bases at V and 5 bases at J, with 17 bases between. DNA of the CDR3: TGTGCCAGCAGCTCCTCGGGTAGCGTCCTGGAGACCCAGTACTTC. It codes for CASSSSGSVLETQYF.

This clonotype was counted ten times or more. The V gene is TRBV7-9, the J gene TRBJ1-5; the D gene is possibly TRBD1 (6 bases). The CDR3 has 17 residues. Looked up from germline, CDR1 is SEHNR and CDR2 is FQNEAQ (reference sequence). V was clipped by 1 base and J by 1 base, with 14 bases between them. CDR3 region: CASSLGGGRGSNQPQHF. In nucleotides, the CDR3 is TGTGCCAGCAGCTTAGGGGGTGGCAGGGGAAGCAATCAGCCCCAGCATTTT.

This clonotype was seen a few times. V and J are TRBV7-3 and TRBJ2-2; D tentatively fits TRBD1 or TRBD2 (5 bases each). Trimming shortened V by 4 bases and J by 2 bases, and 11 bases separated the two germline ends. From germline, CDR1 is SGHTA and CDR2 FQGTGA. The CDR3 totals 15 residues. CDR3 in amino acids: CASSSPGRNTGELFF. The DNA of the CDR3 is TGTGCCAGCAGCTCCCCGGGACGAAACACCGGGGAGCTGTTTTTT.

The sample holds many counts of this clonotype. CDR3 sequence reads: CSALQGRRDGYTF. In DNA, the CDR3 is TGCAGTGCTTTACAGGGTAGGCGGGATGGCTACACCTTC. The rearrangement uses TRBV20-1 and TRBJ1-2; D perhaps matches TRBD1 (6 bases). The CDR3 runs 13 residues. CDR1 DFQATT and CDR2 SNEGSKA come from the germline V gene (reference sequence). Trimming cost V 5 bases and J 6 bases, with 16 bases left between them.

The rearrangement uses TRBV25-1 and TRBJ1-1; D not resolved. Matching the DNA end better, TRBJ2-1 makes the J call doubtful. CDR3 length: 16 residues. Looked up from germline, CDR1 is MGHDK and CDR2 is SYGVNS. The CDR3 loop is CASSASGSRSDNEQFF. CDR3 DNA sequence: TGTGCCAGCAGTGCAAGTGGGTCTAGAAGTGACAATGAGCAGTTCTTC.

The chain has TRBV24-1 and TRBJ2-7; 9 bases are a match to TRBD1. The CDR3 totals 15 residues. Germline-derived CDR1 and CDR2 are KGHDR and SFDVKD. V lost 3 bases, J lost 1 base, and 3 bases stayed unmatched. For the CDR3, the DNA is TGTGCCACCAGTGATCGACAGGGGGGGTCCTACGAGCAGTACTTC. It encodes CATSDRQGGSYEQYF.

For this clonotype: The junction and the germline gene differ at one end; a read error may be behind it. The chain has TRBV7-2 and TRBJ2-5, with TRBD2 as a possible D gene (6 bases). The CDR3 spans 16 residues. CDR1 is SGHTA and CDR2 is FQGNSA in the germline V gene. This CDR3 is CAISQGIAGSRETQYF. The DNA of the CDR3 is TGTGCCATCAGCCAAGGAATCGCGGGGTCTCGAGAGACCCAGTACTTC.